One and the same sample provided the 9 T cell receptor beta chains below, sequenced in a study of low-dose radiotherapy and immunotherapy resistance in tumors. The sample's time point: before trial treatment. Alpha- and beta-chain coverage of first-strand cDNA came from TRAV- and TRBV-specific primers. It was with a constant-region primer and a V-primer adapter that TCRs were amplified over approximately 18 PCR cycles. One entry per CDR3 protein, called by TCRdb with MiXCR from the reads. The sample yields 57,000 or so distinct CDR3 sequences, 20% to 25% seen once. The specimen was PBMCs, collected before treatment. These receptors came from a male donor with prostate cancer.

This clonotype has ten or more counts. This rearrangement joins TRBV30 to TRBJ2-7, with 7 bases fitting TRBD2. The germline CDR1 and CDR2 sequences are GTSNPN and SVGIG (reference sequence). V shed 2 bases, J shed 6 bases, and the junction held 4 bases outside the gene matches. The CDR3 sequence is 12 residues long. The CDR3: CAWSRGVSEQYF. The CDR3 bases are TGTGCCTGGAGTCGGGGGGTAAGCGAGCAGTACTTC.

This clonotype was seen ten or more times. The chain has TRBV18 and TRBJ2-7, with D possibly being TRBD2 (5 bases). This CDR3 spans 17 amino acids. V lost 3 bases and J lost 2, with 20 bases in between. Per germline, CDR1 KGHSH and CDR2 LQKENI. CDR3 protein: CASSPPVGLGSPYEQYF. CDR3 nucleotides: TGTGCCAGCTCACCTCCGGTAGGACTGGGATCCCCCTACGAGCAGTACTTC.

Note on this clonotype: Given a far larger clone just one base away, this is likely a sequencing read error. The chain has TRBV5-1 and TRBJ2-7; D remains unclear. Germline V gene lookup returns CDR1 SGHRS and CDR2 YFSETQ. The CDR3 is made up of 15 amino acids. V was trimmed by 0 bases and J by 7 bases, leaving 17 bases between them. CDR3: CASSLDQRNGGEQYF. DNA for the CDR3: TGCGCCAGCAGCTTGGACCAGCGAAACGGTGGTGAGCAGTACTTC.

This clonotype appeared a single time. This chain uses TRBV11-3 with TRBJ2-1; D ambiguous. CDR1 SGHNT and CDR2 YENEEA come from the germline V gene. CDR3 length equals 13 residues. V was pared by 2 bases and J by 2 bases, with 4 bases between. The CDR3 DNA reads TGTGCCAGCAGCTTATTTGCCTACAATGAGCAGTTCTTC. As protein: CASSLFAYNEQFF.

This chain connects TRBV28 to TRBJ1-5, with a weak D call TRBD1 (5 bases). V was cut by 11 bases and J by 4 bases, with 15 bases left in between. This CDR3 has 13 residues. Germline V gene data show CDR1 as MDHEN and CDR2 as SYDVKM. The CDR3 sequence: CAGGTDTNQPQHF. CDR3 in DNA: TGTGCCGGGGGGACCGACACGAATCAGCCCCAGCATTTT.

With respect to this clonotype: This may stem from a read error, because a much larger clone lies one nucleotide away. This chain connects TRBV20-1 to TRBJ1-1; a possible D gene is TRBD1 (6 bases). In germline, CDR1 is DFQATT, CDR2 SNEGSKA (reference sequence). CDR3 length: 11 residues. Here the CDR3 DNA reads TGCAGTACTAGGGGACACCTTGAAGCTTTCTTT. Its protein product is CSTRGHLEAFF.

This clonotype came up many times. CDR3 loop: CASSQDLAGGYNEQFF. The CDR3 DNA sequence: TGTGCCAGCAGCCAAGATCTAGCGGGAGGTTACAATGAGCAGTTCTTC. V is TRBV3-1 and J is TRBJ2-1; 11 nucleotides align to TRBD2. V shed 0 bases, J shed 4 bases, and the junction held 2 bases outside the gene matches. The CDR3 sequence is 16 residues long. Per germline, CDR1 LGHDT and CDR2 YNNKEL (reference sequence).

The chain is built from TRBV5-1 and TRBJ2-3; D is unresolved. Germline V gives CDR1 SGHRS, CDR2 YFSETQ. V was pared by 7 bases and J by 1 base, with 16 bases between. The CDR3 sequence is 15 residues long. The CDR3 DNA sequence: TGCGCCAGCCGTAGCCAATTCCAGGGCACAGATACGCAGTATTTT. It translates to CASRSQFQGTDTQYF.

Concerning this clonotype: A read error likely explains this, since a far larger clone differs by one base. The CDR3: CASSPSGGDYNEQYF. In DNA, the CDR3 is TGCGCCAGCAGCCCCAGTGGAGGGGATTACAATGAGCAGTACTTC. The chain uses TRBV4-1 and TRBJ2-7; the D gene is possibly TRBD2 (6 bases). CDR1 and CDR2 from the germline V gene are MGHRA and YSYEKL. V lost 4 bases and J 7 bases, leaving 20 bases between the germline ends. CDR3 length: 15 residues.